The rows below give T cell receptor beta chains drawn from one sample of a study of T cell repertoires in cytomegalovirus infection. TCRdb re-called the reads through MiXCR, storing one row per CDR3 protein. Seen here are hundreds of thousands of distinct CDR3 sequences, 33% observed once, and the top ten hold under 20%. Their antigen targets remain unknown. The source was cultured PBMCs, collected from culture after CMV antigen stimulation. The receptors here all came from a human donor in good health (CMV status not recorded). Some clones in this sample may be carry-over from other donors' samples. Both conserved end residues are part of each CDR3. Fields, in order: D gene, J gene, clone size, V gene, CDR3 DNA, CDR3 protein. D genes are given only for firm matches. Clone size is given for some rows only: seen once, a few or many times, or a class if the clone is expanded.

- TRBJ2-1 few TRBV5-6 TGTGCCAGCAGCTTGGACAACTCCTACAATGAGCAGTTCTTC CASSLDNSYNEQFF
- TRBJ1-1 many TRBV7-3 TGTGCCAGCAGCCCAGGAGGCATGATCACTGAAGCTTTCTTT CASSPGGMITEAFF
- TRBJ2-7 - TRBV28 TGTGCCAGCACCCCGAGCGGGCAAAGCTCCTACGAGCAGTACTTC CASTPSGQSSYEQYF
- TRBJ1-5 - TRBV2 TGTGCCAGCAGGGGGGAAGAAGCGAGCAATCAGCCCCAGCATTTT CASRGEEASNQPQHF
- TRBJ2-7 many TRBV7-2 TGTGCCAGCAGATTGCAGGGAGGCTCCTACGAGCAGTACTTC CASRLQGGSYEQYF
- TRBJ1-2 - TRBV7-9 TGTGCCAGCAGCCCTGGGCCCGGAGCCTATGGCTACACCTTC CASSPGPGAYGYTF
TRBD1 TRBJ2-5 - TRBV7-2 TGTGCCAGCAGCTCCCTGGGACAGATACAAGAGACCCAGTACTTC CASSSLGQIQETQYF
TRBD2 TRBJ2-5 - TRBV19 TGTGCCAGTAGTATAGCGGGACTAAGCGAGACCCAGTACTTC CASSIAGLSETQYF
- TRBJ2-2 few TRBV12-3/TRBV12-4 TGTGCCAGCAAGGACGGACCGGTGAACACCGGGGAGCTGTTTTTT CASKDGPVNTGELFF
- TRBJ1-5 few TRBV27 TGTGCCAGCACCCGCACGGCGATCCCCAATCAGCCCCAGCATTTT CASTRTAIPNQPQHF
- TRBJ1-1 few TRBV6-2/TRBV6-3 TGTGCCAGCAACCTAAAACTGACTTACACTGAAGCTTTCTTT CASNLKLTYTEAFF
- TRBJ1-5 - TRBV19 TGTGCCAGTAGTATAGGGAGCAAACAGGCCGGACGGGGGGAGCCCCAGCATTTT CASSIGSKQAGRGEPQHF
TRBD2 TRBJ2-2 many TRBV6-1 TGTGCCAGCAACCCTAGCGGGATTAGCACCGGGGAGCTGTTTTTT CASNPSGISTGELFF
- TRBJ1-4 once TRBV27 TGTGCCAGCAGTCAACGGGTGGGGGAAAAACTGTTTTTT CASSQRVGEKLFF
- TRBJ2-3 - TRBV7-2 TGTGCCAGCAGCTTAGATTCCCCTGTTGTCGGCCTCACGCAGTATTTT CASSLDSPVVGLTQYF
TRBD2 TRBJ2-3 - TRBV7-9 TGTGCCAGCAGCGGAACTAGCGGGAGTAGGGATACGCAGTATTTT CASSGTSGSRDTQYF
- TRBJ2-3 - TRBV7-2 TGTGCCAGCAGCCTACCCATCGGGGGCTCGCGGGATGAGAGGGTGGATACGCAGTATTTT CASSLPIGGSRDERVDTQYF
TRBD2 TRBJ2-3 - TRBV12-3/TRBV12-4 TGTGCCAGCAGTCCGCAGACTAGCGGGAGTTTGTATACGCAGTATTTT CASSPQTSGSLYTQYF
TRBD2 TRBJ2-5 - TRBV20-1 TGCAGTGCTGTCCTAGCGGGAGGATTACAAGAGACCCAGTACTTC CSAVLAGGLQETQYF
- TRBJ2-1 - TRBV5-6 TGTGCCAGCAGCTTTGTCCGGAATGAGCAGTTCTTC CASSFVRNEQFF
- TRBJ2-4 - TRBV5-4 TGTGCCAGCAGCCAGGACTCCGCCACCAAAAACATTCAGTACTTC CASSQDSATKNIQYF
- TRBJ2-1 - TRBV7-6 TGTGCCAGCAGCCAAGACAACAATGAGCAGTTCTTC CASSQDNNEQFF
TRBD1 TRBJ2-6 few TRBV12-3/TRBV12-4 TGTGCCAGCAGAAAACCGAACTTCAGGGGGCTGGGGGCTGGGGCCAACGTCCTGACTTTC CASRKPNFRGLGAGANVLTF
- TRBJ2-7 - TRBV6-2/TRBV6-3 TGTGCCAGCAAGTCGGGACTCCAGAACGACTACGAGCAGTACTTC CASKSGLQNDYEQYF
- TRBJ1-2 - TRBV20-1 TGCAGTGCTAGGTCCTCGCCACACCCTGGCTATGGCTACACCTTC CSARSSPHPGYGYTF
- TRBJ1-5 - TRBV19 TGTGCCAGCCACCCCGCGGGAGGGGTAAGCAATCAGCCCCAGCATTTT CASHPAGGVSNQPQHF
TRBD1 TRBJ2-6 - TRBV19 TGTGCCAGTAGTTCGGGGACAGCTGGGGCCAACGTCCTGACTTTC CASSSGTAGANVLTF
TRBD1 TRBJ2-7 - TRBV5-1 TGCGCCAGCACCCTATGGACAGGGGCGTACGAGCAGTACTTC CASTLWTGAYEQYF
- TRBJ1-2 many TRBV7-2 TGTGCCAGCAGCTCCCAAGGACAGATCTATGGCTACACCTTC CASSSQGQIYGYTF
- TRBJ1-6 few TRBV7-3 TGTGCCAGCAGCTTAAATGTCAGGGCGAATTCACCCCTCCACTTT CASSLNVRANSPLHF
TRBD2 TRBJ2-5 - TRBV6-2/TRBV6-3 TGTGCCAGCAGTTACTTTGCGGGGAGGGAAGAGACCCAGTACTTC CASSYFAGREETQYF
TRBD2 TRBJ2-4 - TRBV7-2 TGTGCCAGCAGCCCCGGGACTAGCAGCAACATTCAGTACTTC CASSPGTSSNIQYF
TRBD2 TRBJ2-7 many TRBV7-2 TGTGCCAGCAGCTTCGTCGCGGGGGAAGTTGAGCAGTACTTC CASSFVAGEVEQYF
- TRBJ1-2 - TRBV20-1 TGCAGTGCTAGCCGGGGGGAAGGGGGCTACACCTTC CSASRGEGGYTF
- TRBJ2-1 few TRBV12-3/TRBV12-4 TGTGCCAGCAGTCGTAGGATCTACAATGAGCAGTTCTTC CASSRRIYNEQFF
- TRBJ2-5 - TRBV9 TGTGCCAGCAGCGTAGCCGGCAGGGAATGGAGTGAGACCCAGTACTTC CASSVAGREWSETQYF
TRBD1 TRBJ2-1 few TRBV2 TGTGCCAGCAGTGCCTTGGGACAGGGGGGAAACAGCGAGTTCTTC CASSALGQGGNSEFF
TRBD1 TRBJ1-5 many TRBV6-1 TGTGCCAGCAGTGAGGGCCGGGGACAGGGCTTCAATCAGCCCCAGCATTTT CASSEGRGQGFNQPQHF
- TRBJ1-2 - TRBV7-2 TGTGCCAGCAGCCCTCCCACGGTGGGCTATGGCTACACCTTC CASSPPTVGYGYTF
- TRBJ2-1 few TRBV20-1 TGCAGTGTGGCTAACCACAATGAGCAGTTCTTC CSVANHNEQFF
- TRBJ1-1 - TRBV5-1 TGCGCCAGTACCGGACAGTCCACCAGGGCTGAAGCTTTCTTT CASTGQSTRAEAFF
TRBD1 TRBJ2-5 - TRBV7-6 TGTGCCAGCAGCCTAAACCGACAGGGCCAAGAGACCCAGTACTTC CASSLNRQGQETQYF
TRBD2 TRBJ2-7 - TRBV4-1 TGCGCCAGCAGCTTTGGGACTAGCGGGACCTACGAGCAGTACTTC CASSFGTSGTYEQYF
- TRBJ2-3 - TRBV20-1 TGCAGTGCTAGAGGGTGGGGCACAGATACGCAGTATTTT CSARGWGTDTQYF
- TRBJ1-3 many TRBV7-2 TGTGCCAGCAGCTTTAGGCAGCGAAACACCATATATTTT CASSFRQRNTIYF
- TRBJ1-2 - TRBV4-3 TGCGCCAGCAGCCAAGCAGGGTTGGGCTACACCTTC CASSQAGLGYTF
- TRBJ2-6 - TRBV28 TGTGCCAGCAGTGAGCTGATTGGGGCCAACGTCCTGACTTTC CASSELIGANVLTF
TRBD2 TRBJ2-1 many TRBV15 TGTGCCACCAGCAGATCGAGAGGTGGCGGGAGAGGAAATGAGCAGTTCTTC CATSRSRGGGRGNEQFF
- TRBJ2-5 few TRBV20-1 TGCAGTGCTAGCGATCGTGTTACTAACCAAGAGACCCAGTACTTC CSASDRVTNQETQYF
- TRBJ2-3 - TRBV20-1 TGCAGTGCTGCCGGTAGGGCCCATAGCACAGATACGCAGTATTTT CSAAGRAHSTDTQYF
- TRBJ1-1 - TRBV18 TGTGCCAGCTCTGAGACCCAGGGCTTTGACGAAGCTTTCTTT CASSETQGFDEAFF
- TRBJ1-1 - TRBV6-5 TGTGCCAGCAGTTACTCGAGTACAGGGATGAACACTGAAGCTTTCTTT CASSYSSTGMNTEAFF
TRBD2 TRBJ2-1 - TRBV27 TGTGCCAGCACCGCACTAGCGGGAAGCTCCTACAATGAGCAGTTCTTC CASTALAGSSYNEQFF
- TRBJ2-6 few TRBV7-3 TGTGCCAGCAGCTTAAGTGGCGGTTGGGCTGGGGCCAACGTCCTGACTTTC CASSLSGGWAGANVLTF